This record concerns one TCR beta chain sequence. In the original processing: Amplification with reference gene primers provided the estimates of nucleated cell counts. The protocol was immunoSEQ multiplex PCR, while the TCRdb copy is restricted to in-frame clones and leaves out a portion. Clone size and the V and J calls come from that table; the DNA yielded D and trimming. The sample includes approximately 300,000 clones, nearly 90% seen only once; the top ten take 0.95% to 1.3%. Seattle researchers signed up patients amid active infection and tracked them longitudinally. This entry belongs to a study of blood T cell repertoires in COVID-19. Study overall: Nucleic acid was either cDNA or gDNA, and it came from T cells, B-cell-depleted T cells, or PBMCs.

Germline assignment: CDR1 SGHTA and CDR2 FQGNSA. The CDR3 covers 15 residues. With V trimmed by 5 bases and J by 2 bases, 7 bases remained unmatched. The sequence derives from a woman in her thirties or forties with COVID-19, enrolled during active disease. The V call is TRBV7-2, the J call TRBJ2-3; 7 nucleotides line up with TRBD2. Specimen: peripheral blood. DNA of the CDR3: TGTGCCAGCAGCCCGAGCGGGGATATCACAGATACGCAGTATTTT. This gives the protein CASSPSGDITDTQYF.